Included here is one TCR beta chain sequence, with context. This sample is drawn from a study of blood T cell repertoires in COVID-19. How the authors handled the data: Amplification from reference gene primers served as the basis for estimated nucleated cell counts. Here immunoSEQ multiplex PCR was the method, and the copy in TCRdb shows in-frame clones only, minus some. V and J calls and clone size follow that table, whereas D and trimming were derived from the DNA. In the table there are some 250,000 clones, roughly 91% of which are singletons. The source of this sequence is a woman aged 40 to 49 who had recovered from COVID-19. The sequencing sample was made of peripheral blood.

CDR3 in DNA: TGTGCCAGCAGCTTATACCCCGGGACAGGGTCCAAAAACATTCAGTACTTC. Translation gives CASSLYPGTGSKNIQYF. The chain employs TRBV7-8 and TRBJ2-4, with 9 positions matching TRBD1. CDR1 is SGHVS, CDR2 FQNEAQ, per germline. J was trimmed by 2 bases and V by 2 bases; bases with no gene match: 7. The CDR3 spans 17 residues.